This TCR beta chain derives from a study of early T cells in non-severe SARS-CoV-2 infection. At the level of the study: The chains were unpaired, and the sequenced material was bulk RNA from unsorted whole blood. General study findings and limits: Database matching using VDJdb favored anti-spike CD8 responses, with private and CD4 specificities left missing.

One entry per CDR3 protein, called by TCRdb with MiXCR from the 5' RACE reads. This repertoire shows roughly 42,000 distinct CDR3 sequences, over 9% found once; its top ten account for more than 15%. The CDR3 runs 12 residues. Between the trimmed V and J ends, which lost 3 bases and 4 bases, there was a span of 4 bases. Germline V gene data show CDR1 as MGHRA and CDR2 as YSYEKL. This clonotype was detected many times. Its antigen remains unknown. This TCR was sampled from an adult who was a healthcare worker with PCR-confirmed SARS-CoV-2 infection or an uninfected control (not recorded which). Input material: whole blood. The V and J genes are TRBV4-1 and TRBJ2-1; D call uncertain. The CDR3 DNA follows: TGCGCCAGCAGCCAGGAGTACAATGAGCAGTTCTTC. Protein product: CASSQEYNEQFF.